This T cell receptor (beta chain) was identified during a study of cytomegalovirus exposure and HLA in healthy donors. Germline CDR1 is MNHNS and CDR2 is SASEGT. This CDR3 spans 14 amino acids. V was shortened by 1 base and J by 9 bases, with 15 bases between the two germline ends. Primers for the PCR totalled 60 Vbeta and 13 Jbeta. TCRdb's copy holds only in-frame clones and misses some; the assay was immunoSEQ multiplex PCR. The sample holds about 130,000 clones, approximately 80% seen once. The V and J genes are TRBV6-1 and TRBJ1-1, with D tentatively TRBD1 (6 bases). What was sequenced was PBMCs. The sequence was collected from a woman aged 40 to 55 in good health and CMV-seronegative. The CDR3 sequence: CASSEGGRTQKAFF. The CDR3 DNA follows: TGTGCCAGCAGTGAAGGGGGGCGTACACAGAAAGCTTTCTTT.